A single sample is the source of the 32 T cell receptor beta chains below, sequenced in a study of molecular identifiers for immune sequencing clone quantification. TCRdb independently ran MiXCR on the PCR reads; one entry per CDR3 protein. The table includes about 510,000 distinct CDR3 sequences, 20% to 25% detected once. The sample comprised naive CD8+ T cells from blood, with Jurkat cell RNA spiked in. As to subset: FACS-sorted CD8+CD4-CCR7+CD45RA+ naive T cells. The origin of the receptors is a human donor in good health. Some libraries in this study had Jurkat cell RNA spiked in.

This clonotype was recorded a few times. The gene calls are TRBV30 and TRBJ2-7, with D hard to call. V lost 2 bases and J lost 3, with 14 bases in between. The CDR3 loop spans 14 amino acids. Germline V gene sequence: CDR1 GTSNPN, CDR2 SVGIG (reference sequence). CDR3 sequence reads: CAWSTAISYYEQYF. CDR3 DNA sequence: TGTGCCTGGAGTACTGCCATTAGCTACTACGAGCAGTACTTC. The full variable domain, its missing parts supplied by reference TRBV30 and TRBJ2-7, is SQTIHQWPATLVQPVGSPLSLECTVEGTSNPNLYWYRQAAGRGLQLLFYSVGIGQISSEVPQNLSASRPQDRQFILSSKKLLLSDSGFYLCAWSTAISYYEQYFGPGTRLTVT.

The rearrangement links TRBV3-1 to TRBJ2-1; D not certain. This CDR3 is 13 amino acids long. Trimming stripped 3 bases from V and 7 bases from J, with 10 bases between. Germline CDR1 is LGHDT and CDR2 is YNNKEL (reference sequence). The CDR3 reads CASSHHDVNEQFF. The CDR3 DNA follows: TGTGCCAGCAGCCATCATGATGTAAATGAGCAGTTCTTC.

The sample holds many counts of this clonotype. The rearrangement uses TRBV7-9 and TRBJ1-4, with 8 nucleotides matching TRBD1. This CDR3 is built from 14 residues. CDR1 is SEHNR and CDR2 is FQNEAQ in the germline V gene (reference sequence). J was trimmed by 12 bases and V by 5 bases; bases with no gene match: 11. This CDR3 is CASSHGTGRGELFF. The DNA for the CDR3 is TGTGCCAGCAGCCATGGGACAGGCCGGGGGGAACTGTTTTTT.

The chain combines TRBV29-1 with TRBJ2-2, with TRBD1 matching 10 bases. The ends lost 1 base at V and 4 bases at J; junction bases unmatched: 6. This CDR3 contains 16 residues. The germline V gene has CDR1 SQVTM and CDR2 ANQGSEA. The CDR3 DNA follows: TGCAGCGTTGAAGGGGCAGGGACAGGGGTCACCGGGGAGCTGTTTTTT. Its translation is CSVEGAGTGVTGELFF.

This clonotype came up a few times. A read error may be the cause here, since a much bigger clone is one base away. This CDR3 reads CASSLGYRETQYF. Here the CDR3 DNA reads TGTGCCAGCAGCTTAGGGTACCGAGAGACCCAGTACTTC. This chain links TRBV12-3 or TRBV12-4 with TRBJ2-5; D is unclear. There are 13 residues in the CDR3.

The table lists this clonotype with a few counts. The genes are TRBV20-1 and TRBJ2-1; TRBD2 aligns across 11 bases. The CDR3 has 14 amino acids. V was clipped by 6 bases and J by 4 bases; unmatched bases: 5. Germline assignment: CDR1 DFQATT and CDR2 SNEGSKA (reference sequence). CDR3 region: CSADGTSGYNEQFF. The DNA for the CDR3 is TGCAGTGCGGATGGGACTAGCGGATACAATGAGCAGTTCTTC.

This clonotype has ten or more counts. J is TRBJ2-7 and V is TRBV7-2, with 8 bases fitting TRBD2. The CDR3 runs to 18 residues. V lost 4 bases to trimming and J lost 0 bases; unmatched junction nucleotides: 14. From germline, CDR1 is SGHTA and CDR2 FQGNSA. The CDR3 protein is CASSWTAQASGHSYEQYF. The CDR3 DNA follows: TGTGCCAGCAGCTGGACGGCCCAAGCTAGCGGGCACTCCTACGAGCAGTACTTC.

This clonotype was found once. V gene TRBV9 combines with J gene TRBJ1-2, with D possibly being TRBD1 (5 bases). Trimming removed 7 bases at V and 7 bases at J, with 14 bases between. Germline CDR1 reads SGDLS; CDR2 reads YYNGEE. This CDR3 has 12 amino acids. This CDR3 reads CASEGRGPGYTF. The CDR3 coding sequence is TGTGCCAGCGAGGGGCGGGGTCCTGGCTACACCTTC.

This clonotype was recorded at least ten times. The chain carries TRBV14 and TRBJ2-3; 8 bases agree with TRBD2. After removal of 3 bases from V and 3 bases from J, the junction contained 5 bases not matched to a gene. Germline loops: CDR1 SGHDN, CDR2 FVKESK. The CDR3 loop spans 15 amino acids. The CDR3 reads CASSHRAGATDTQYF. For the CDR3, the DNA is TGTGCCAGCAGCCACCGAGCGGGAGCAACAGATACGCAGTATTTT.

The table lists this clonotype with a few counts. The chain combines TRBV5-1 with TRBJ2-3; the D is unclear. The V end was cut by 3 bases, the J end by 0 bases, with 11 bases between. The CDR3 is made up of 15 amino acids. Germline CDR1 and CDR2: SGHRS and YFSETQ. CDR3 residues: CASSWAADSTDTQYF. DNA of the CDR3: TGCGCCAGCAGCTGGGCGGCTGACAGCACAGATACGCAGTATTTT.

The V and J genes are TRBV15 and TRBJ2-1; 11 bases match TRBD2. Germline CDR1 reads LNHNV; CDR2 reads YYDKDF (reference sequence). The CDR3 runs 15 residues. Trimming removed 5 bases from V and 3 bases from J; junction bases left unmatched: 3. CDR3 bases: TGTGCCACCAGCGCGGGACTAGCGGTCTACAATGAGCAGTTCTTC. Translated, it gives CATSAGLAVYNEQFF.

This clonotype was seen ten or more times. The V call is TRBV18, the J call TRBJ2-3; D ambiguous. The CDR3 has 15 amino acids. Trimming removed 3 bases at V and 4 bases at J, with 14 bases between. Germline V CDR1 and CDR2: KGHSH, LQKENI. DNA for the CDR3: TGTGCCAGCTCACCTATCGGCACCCTGCCAGATACGCAGTATTTT. This translates into CASSPIGTLPDTQYF.

This clonotype has a count of ten or more. V gene TRBV7-8 combines with J gene TRBJ2-1, with D unclear. The germline gives CDR1 SGHVS, CDR2 FQNEAQ. The CDR3 runs to 14 residues. Between the trimmed V and J ends, which lost 11 bases and 0 bases, there was a span of 14 bases. The DNA for the CDR3 is TGTGCCTCACATCCCCGGAGCTCCTACAATGAGCAGTTCTTC. As protein: CASHPRSSYNEQFF. The variable domain in full, completed from reference TRBV7-8 and TRBJ2-1, reads GAGVSQSPRYKVAKRGQDVALRCDPISGHVSLFWYQQALGQGPEFLTYFQNEAQLDKSGLPSDRFFAERPEGSVSTLKIQRTQQEDSAVYLCASHPRSSYNEQFFGPGTRLTVL.

This clonotype has just a few counts. V gene TRBV3-1 combines with J gene TRBJ2-1, with 8 bases matching TRBD2. The CDR3 length is 16 residues. V shed 0 bases, J shed 5 bases, and the junction held 6 bases outside the gene matches. Germline CDR1 LGHDT, CDR2 YNNKEL (reference sequence). CDR3 bases: TGTGCCAGCAGCCAAGAGAACAGCGGGAGACACAATGAGCAGTTCTTC. Translating gives CASSQENSGRHNEQFF.

This clonotype has ten or more counts. The V call is TRBV28, the J call TRBJ2-3; 7 bases align to TRBD1. Per germline, CDR1 MDHEN and CDR2 SYDVKM. V trimming: 0 bases; J trimming: 10 bases; junction bases outside the gene matches: 7. This CDR3 is 14 amino acids long. The CDR3 DNA is TGTGCCAGCAGTTTATGGGGCAGGGGGTCTGCGCAGTATTTT. The encoded protein is CASSLWGRGSAQYF.

In its sample, this clonotype was seen many times. V is TRBV19 and J is TRBJ2-3; the match to TRBD2 covers 10 bases. The germline CDR1 and CDR2 sequences are LNHDA and SQIVND (reference sequence). V dropped 5 bases and J dropped 1; count of bases not matched to a gene: 9. This CDR3 has 17 residues. The CDR3 DNA reads as TGTGCCAGTAGTTCACCCCCAACTAGCGGGGGCACAGATACGCAGTATTTT. The encoded protein is CASSSPPTSGGTDTQYF.

The V gene is TRBV15, the J gene TRBJ1-1, with D unclear. Germline V gene data show CDR1 as LNHNV and CDR2 as YYDKDF (reference sequence). The CDR3 extends over 14 amino acids. Between the trimmed V and J ends, which lost 11 bases and 1 base, there was a span of 17 bases. The CDR3 nucleotides are TGTGCCGCCCGCGAGACGAAATCGAACACTGAAGCTTTCTTT. This sequence encodes CAARETKSNTEAFF.

Only a few counts were recorded for this clonotype. The chain's CDR3 is CASSLGLMDYTF. Here the CDR3 DNA reads TGCGCCAGCAGCTTGGGACTTATGGACTACACCTTC. This rearrangement joins TRBV5-1 to TRBJ1-2; D unresolved. The germline CDR1 and CDR2 sequences are SGHRS and YFSETQ. This CDR3 comprises 12 residues. Trimming cost V 0 bases and J 10 bases, with 10 bases left between them. Variable domain in full (rest from reference TRBV5-1 and TRBJ1-2): KAGVTQTPRYLIKTRGQQVTLSCSPISGHRSVSWYQQTPGQGLQFLFEYFSETQRNKGNFPGRFSGRQFSNSRSEMNVSTLELGDSALYLCASSLGLMDYTFGSGTRLTVV.

This chain links TRBV19 with TRBJ2-7; D might be TRBD2 (5 bases). CDR1 is LNHDA and CDR2 is SQIVND in the germline V gene (reference sequence). The CDR3 is made up of 15 amino acids. The V and J ends lost 1 base and 0 bases respectively, with 10 bases between them. This CDR3 is CASSIGSANSYEQYF. The CDR3 coding sequence is TGTGCCAGTAGTATAGGTAGCGCAAACTCCTACGAGCAGTACTTC.

This clonotype was counted between two and nine times. This chain joins TRBV28 and TRBJ2-7; the D gene could be TRBD1 or TRBD2 (5 bases each). CDR1 MDHEN and CDR2 SYDVKM come from the germline V gene. The CDR3 spans 14 residues. V lost 4 bases to trimming and J lost 3 bases, with 13 bases between them. In DNA form, the CDR3 reads TGTGCCAGCAGTTACCGGGACGGAGACTACGAGCAGTACTTC. This codes for CASSYRDGDYEQYF.

This clonotype was counted only a few times. The chain recombines TRBV19 with TRBJ2-2; D tentatively fits TRBD1 or TRBD2 (5 bases each). V was pared by 5 bases and J by 6 bases, with 13 bases between. The CDR3 sequence is 14 residues long. Per the germline V gene, CDR1 is LNHDA and CDR2 is SQIVND (reference sequence). The CDR3 nucleotides read TGTGCCAGTAGTTCCGGGACGCCGCCCGGGGAGCTGTTTTTT. It codes for CASSSGTPPGELFF.

This clonotype appeared a few times. The rearrangement uses TRBV19 and TRBJ2-5; no clear D. CDR1 LNHDA and CDR2 SQIVND come from the germline V gene (reference sequence). The CDR3 contains 11 residues. V lost 5 bases and J lost 3, with 4 bases in between. In DNA form, the CDR3 reads TGTGCCAGTAGTCTCAAAGAGACCCAGTACTTC. It specifies CASSLKETQYF.

Many counts were recorded for this clonotype. The rearrangement joins TRBV19 to TRBJ1-1; no firm D call. The CDR3 loop spans 13 amino acids. Trimming left V 4 bases short and J 0 bases short, with 6 bases between. Germline values: CDR1 LNHDA, CDR2 SQIVND (reference sequence). The CDR3 coding sequence is TGTGCCAGTAGTAGAACAATGAACACTGAAGCTTTCTTT. Translation gives CASSRTMNTEAFF.

This clonotype was found a few times. This sequence joins TRBV5-6 and TRBJ2-7; TRBD1 or TRBD2 may be the D gene (5 bases each). The CDR3 length is 14 residues. CDR1 and CDR2 (germline): SGHDT, YYEEEE. Trimming cost V 4 bases and J 2 bases, with 13 bases left between them. This chain's CDR3 is CASSRAGSTYEQYF. CDR3 sequence (DNA): TGTGCCAGCAGCCGGGCAGGGAGTACCTACGAGCAGTACTTC.

Points on this clonotype: A junction end diverges from the germline sequence, so it may reflect a read error. This chain links TRBV27 with TRBJ2-7; D is undetermined. Germline V gives CDR1 MNHEY, CDR2 SMNVEV (reference sequence). The CDR3 spans 15 residues. CDR3 nucleotide sequence: TGTGCCAGCAGTTTTACCGGGTCCGACTCCTACGAGCAGTACTTT. Its translation is CASSFTGSDSYEQYF.

This clonotype was seen repeatedly, ten times or more. At one boundary the junction diverges from the germline segment, which might be a read error. The chain has TRBV4-3 and TRBJ2-1; TRBD2 might be the D (5 bases). The CDR3 length is 16 residues. CDR1 is LGHNA, CDR2 YSLEER, per germline. CDR3 amino acids: CASSQEYSALYTEQFF. CDR3 nucleotide sequence: TGCGCCAGCAGCCAAGAGTATAGCGCCCTATACACTGAGCAGTTCTTC.

This clonotype occurred a few times. V usage is TRBV7-6 and J usage is TRBJ2-5, with 9 bases matching TRBD2. The CDR3 totals 15 residues. V gave up 3 bases and J gave up 3 bases; unmatched junction bases: 5. Germline CDR1 reads SGHVS; CDR2 reads FNYEAQ. The CDR3 protein is CASSFWGLAEETQYF. DNA for the CDR3: TGTGCCAGCAGCTTTTGGGGACTAGCCGAAGAGACCCAGTACTTC.

The chain has TRBV12-3 or TRBV12-4 and TRBJ1-1, with D uncertain. Deletions cut 5 bases from V and 4 bases from J, with 14 bases between. CDR3 length equals 14 residues. CDR3 DNA sequence: TGTGCCAGCAGTACCGGAAATCGGGGCACTGAAGCTTTCTTT. The encoded protein is CASSTGNRGTEAFF.

This clonotype was recorded once. An end of the junction differs from the germline gene, which may be a read error. The chain is built from TRBV3-1 and TRBJ2-5; 7 bases align to TRBD1. In germline, CDR1 is LGHDT, CDR2 YNNKEL (reference sequence). This CDR3 region has 16 residues. CDR3 coding DNA: TGTGCCGGCAGCTCTTATACCGGGACAGACCAAGAGACCCAGTACTTC. Amino acid sequence: CAGSSYTGTDQETQYF.

This clonotype was detected only a few times. The chain has TRBV12-3 or TRBV12-4 and TRBJ1-1, with D tentatively TRBD1 (5 bases). The CDR3 has 15 residues. V dropped 6 bases and J dropped 1 base, with 15 bases sitting between them. CDR3 bases: TGTGCCAGCAGGGGGGATCGTTCCTCGAACACTGAAGCTTTCTTT. Protein: CASRGDRSSNTEAFF.

As concerns this clonotype: A junction end diverges from the germline sequence, so it may reflect a read error. V is TRBV27 and J is TRBJ2-1; TRBD2 aligns across 14 bases. The CDR3 consists of 18 residues. CDR1 MNHEY and CDR2 SMNVEV come from the germline V gene (reference sequence). The CDR3 nucleotides read TGTGCCAGCAGTGCCGGGACTAGCGGGAGATACCTTGGGTATGAGCAGCTCTTC. The encoded protein is CASSAGTSGRYLGYEQLF.

This clonotype occurred many times. The V call is TRBV27, the J call TRBJ2-7; weak D call: TRBD1 (5 bases). V lost 5 bases to trimming and J lost 3 bases, with 11 bases between them. Germline lookup yields CDR1 MNHEY and CDR2 SMNVEV (reference sequence). This CDR3 comprises 13 residues. CDR3 DNA sequence: TGTGCCAGCAGTGCCCAGGGTAGCTACGAGCAGTACTTC. Its translation: CASSAQGSYEQYF.